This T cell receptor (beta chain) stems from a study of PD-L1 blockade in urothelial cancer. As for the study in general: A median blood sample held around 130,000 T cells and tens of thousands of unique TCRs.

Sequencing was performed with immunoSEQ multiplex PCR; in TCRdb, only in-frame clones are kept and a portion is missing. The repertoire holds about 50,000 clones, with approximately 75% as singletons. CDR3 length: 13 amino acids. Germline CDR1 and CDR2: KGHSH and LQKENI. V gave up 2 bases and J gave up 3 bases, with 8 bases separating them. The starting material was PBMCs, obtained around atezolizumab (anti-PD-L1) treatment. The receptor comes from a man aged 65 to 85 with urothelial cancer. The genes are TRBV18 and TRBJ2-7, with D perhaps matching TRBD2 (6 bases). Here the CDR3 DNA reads TGTGCCAGCTCACCATCAGCGGGCTACGAGCAGTACTTC. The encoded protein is CASSPSAGYEQYF. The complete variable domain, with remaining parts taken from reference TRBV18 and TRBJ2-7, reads NAGVMQNPRHLVRRRGQEARLRCSPMKGHSHVYWYRQLPEEGLKFMVYLQKENIIDESGMPKERFSAEFPKEGPSILRIQQVVRGDSAAYFCASSPSAGYEQYFGPGTRLTVT.